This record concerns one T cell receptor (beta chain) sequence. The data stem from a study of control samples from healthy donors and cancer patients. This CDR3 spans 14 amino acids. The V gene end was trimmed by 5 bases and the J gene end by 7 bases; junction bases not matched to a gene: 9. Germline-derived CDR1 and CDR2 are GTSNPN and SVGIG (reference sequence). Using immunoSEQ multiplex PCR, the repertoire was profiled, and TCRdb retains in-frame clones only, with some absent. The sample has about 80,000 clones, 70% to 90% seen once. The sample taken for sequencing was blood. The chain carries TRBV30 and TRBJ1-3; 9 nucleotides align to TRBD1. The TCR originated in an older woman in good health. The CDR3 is CAWRRTGDGNTIYF. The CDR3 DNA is TGTGCCTGGCGGAGGACAGGGGACGGGAACACCATATATTTT.